This T cell receptor (beta chain) was sequenced for a study of blood T cell repertoires in COVID-19. For the study at large: Collection of acute and convalescent COVID-19 samples took place in the United States, Italy and Spain. T cells, B-cell-depleted T cells, or PBMCs supplied cDNA or gDNA.

Germline V CDR1 and CDR2: GTSNPN, SVGIG (reference sequence). This CDR3 has 14 residues. The ends were cut back, 1 base at V and 5 bases at J, with 12 bases in the middle. Original methodology: Estimates of nucleated cell counts were drawn from the amplification of reference gene primers. Some clones are missing from TCRdb's copy, which holds only in-frame ones; the method was immunoSEQ multiplex PCR. V and J calls and clone size are those listed in that table; D and trimming were worked out from the DNA. Seen here are around 140,000 clones, around 86% observed once, and the top ten hold less than 45%.

The sample comprised peripheral blood. The chain recombines TRBV30 with TRBJ1-5, with D unclear. This receptor was identified in a man aged 50 or older who had recovered from COVID-19. Here the CDR3 reads CAWSADGGYQPQHF. The DNA of the CDR3 is TGTGCCTGGAGTGCAGACGGAGGGTATCAGCCCCAGCATTTT.